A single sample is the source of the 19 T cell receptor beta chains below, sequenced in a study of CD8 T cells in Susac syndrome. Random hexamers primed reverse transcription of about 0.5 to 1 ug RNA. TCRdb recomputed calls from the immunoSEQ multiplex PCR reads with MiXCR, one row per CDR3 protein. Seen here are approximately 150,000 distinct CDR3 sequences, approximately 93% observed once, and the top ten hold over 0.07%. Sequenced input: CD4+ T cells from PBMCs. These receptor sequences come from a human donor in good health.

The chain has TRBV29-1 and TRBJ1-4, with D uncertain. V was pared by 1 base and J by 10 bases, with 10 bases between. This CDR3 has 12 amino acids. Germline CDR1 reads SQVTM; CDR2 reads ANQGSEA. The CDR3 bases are TGCAGCGTTGAAGGCAGCTGGGGAAAACTGTTTTTT. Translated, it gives CSVEGSWGKLFF.

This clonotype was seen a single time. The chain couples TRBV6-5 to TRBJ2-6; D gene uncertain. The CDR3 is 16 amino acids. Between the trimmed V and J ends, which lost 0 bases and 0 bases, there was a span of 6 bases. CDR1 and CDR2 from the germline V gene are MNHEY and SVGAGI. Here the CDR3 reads CASSYSAISGANVLTF. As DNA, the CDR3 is TGTGCCAGCAGTTACTCGGCGATCTCTGGGGCCAACGTCCTGACTTTC.

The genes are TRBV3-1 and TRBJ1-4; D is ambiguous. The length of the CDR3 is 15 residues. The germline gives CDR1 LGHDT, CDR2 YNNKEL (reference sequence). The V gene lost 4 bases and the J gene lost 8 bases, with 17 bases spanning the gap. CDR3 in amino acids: CASSPSGSKNEKLFF. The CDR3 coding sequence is TGTGCCAGCAGCCCCTCGGGATCAAAAAACGAAAAACTGTTTTTT.

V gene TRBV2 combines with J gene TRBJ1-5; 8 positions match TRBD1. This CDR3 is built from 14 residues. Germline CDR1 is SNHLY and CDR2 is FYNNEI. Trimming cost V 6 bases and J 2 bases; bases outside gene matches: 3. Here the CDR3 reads CASRTGVGNQPQHF. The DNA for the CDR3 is TGTGCCAGCAGGACAGGGGTTGGCAATCAGCCCCAGCATTTT.

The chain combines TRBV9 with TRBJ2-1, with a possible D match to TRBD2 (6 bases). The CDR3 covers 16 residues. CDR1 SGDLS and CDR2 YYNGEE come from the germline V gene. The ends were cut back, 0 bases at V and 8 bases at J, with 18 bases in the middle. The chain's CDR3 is CASSVGRAIGVYEQFF. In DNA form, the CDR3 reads TGTGCCAGCAGCGTAGGGAGGGCGATCGGTGTCTATGAGCAGTTCTTC.

The CDR3 DNA follows: TGTGCCAGCGTGCGGGGGGAAGTGAACACTGAAGCTTTCTTT. Translation: CASVRGEVNTEAFF. The chain has TRBV12-3 or TRBV12-4 and TRBJ1-1; D is possibly TRBD1 (5 bases). The V end lost 8 bases, the J end lost 0 bases, and 13 bases lay between the germline ends. The CDR3 sequence is 14 residues long.

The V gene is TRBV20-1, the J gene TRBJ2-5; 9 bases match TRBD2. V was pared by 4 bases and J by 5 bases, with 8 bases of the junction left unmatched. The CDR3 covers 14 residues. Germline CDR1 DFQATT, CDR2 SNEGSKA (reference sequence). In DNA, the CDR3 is TGCAGTGCTACTTTAGCGGGAGTCCCTGAGACCCAGTACTTC. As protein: CSATLAGVPETQYF.

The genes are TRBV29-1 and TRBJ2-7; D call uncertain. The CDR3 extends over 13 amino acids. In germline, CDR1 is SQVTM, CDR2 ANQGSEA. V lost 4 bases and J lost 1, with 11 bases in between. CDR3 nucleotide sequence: TGCAGCGTTGGCCCTAGTGGTTCCTACGAGCAGTACTTC. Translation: CSVGPSGSYEQYF.

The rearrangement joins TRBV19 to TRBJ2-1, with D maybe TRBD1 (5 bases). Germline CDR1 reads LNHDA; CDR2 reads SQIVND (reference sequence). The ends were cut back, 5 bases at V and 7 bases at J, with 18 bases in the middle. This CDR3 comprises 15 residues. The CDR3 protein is CASSPGQGVVNEQFF. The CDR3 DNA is TGTGCCAGTAGTCCCGGGCAGGGTGTGGTAAATGAGCAGTTCTTC.

The CDR3 DNA reads TGTGCCAGCAGTGTGGACATGGGAGCTTTCTTT. The encoded protein is CASSVDMGAFF. The V and J genes are TRBV12-3 or TRBV12-4 and TRBJ1-1, with D possibly matching TRBD1 (5 bases). This CDR3 spans 11 amino acids. Trimming took off 5 bases at V and 10 bases at J, with 11 bases between the two ends.

For the CDR3, the DNA is TGTGCCAGCTCAAGATCCCCAGGGCCTTACAATGAGCAGTTCTTC. Translation: CASSRSPGPYNEQFF. The chain carries TRBV18 and TRBJ2-1, with a tentative D call TRBD1 (5 bases). Per the germline V gene, CDR1 is KGHSH and CDR2 is LQKENI. The V and J ends lost 5 bases and 4 bases respectively, with 15 bases between them. The CDR3 runs to 15 residues.

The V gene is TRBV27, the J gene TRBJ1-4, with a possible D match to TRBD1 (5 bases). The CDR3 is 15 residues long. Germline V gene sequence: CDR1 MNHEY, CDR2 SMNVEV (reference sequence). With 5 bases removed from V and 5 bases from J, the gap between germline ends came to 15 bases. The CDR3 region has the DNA TGTGCCAGCAGTCCCCGGCAGGGTCGAAATGAAAAACTGTTTTTT. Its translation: CASSPRQGRNEKLFF.

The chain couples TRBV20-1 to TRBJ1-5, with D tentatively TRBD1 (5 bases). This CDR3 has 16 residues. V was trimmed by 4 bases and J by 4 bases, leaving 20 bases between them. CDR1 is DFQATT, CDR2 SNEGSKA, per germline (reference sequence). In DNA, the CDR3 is TGCAGTGCTACCGGCCGGGGATGGGGCGCTAATCAGCCCCAGCATTTT. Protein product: CSATGRGWGANQPQHF.

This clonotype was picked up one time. CDR3 sequence (DNA): TGTGCCAGCAGCCGAAACCCTGGCGGGGGATCCTACGAGCAGTACTTC. Encoded protein: CASSRNPGGGSYEQYF. The chain joins TRBV6-1 to TRBJ2-7; 7 nucleotides agree with TRBD2. CDR1 is MNHNS and CDR2 is SASEGT in the germline V gene. V was pared by 6 bases and J by 1 base, with 12 bases of the junction left unmatched. This CDR3 spans 16 amino acids.

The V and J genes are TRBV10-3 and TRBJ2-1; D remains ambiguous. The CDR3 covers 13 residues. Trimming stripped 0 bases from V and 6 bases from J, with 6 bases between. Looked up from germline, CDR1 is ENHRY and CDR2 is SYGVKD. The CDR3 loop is CAISESLSNEQFF. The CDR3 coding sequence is TGTGCCATCAGTGAGTCTTTAAGCAATGAGCAGTTCTTC.

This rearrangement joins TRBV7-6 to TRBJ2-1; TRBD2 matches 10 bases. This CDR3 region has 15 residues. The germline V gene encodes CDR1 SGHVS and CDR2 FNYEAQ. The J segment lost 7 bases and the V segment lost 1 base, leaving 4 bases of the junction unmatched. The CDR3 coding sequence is TGTGCCAGCAGCTTAGTAGCTAGCGGGAGTAATGAGCAGTTCTTC. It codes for CASSLVASGSNEQFF.

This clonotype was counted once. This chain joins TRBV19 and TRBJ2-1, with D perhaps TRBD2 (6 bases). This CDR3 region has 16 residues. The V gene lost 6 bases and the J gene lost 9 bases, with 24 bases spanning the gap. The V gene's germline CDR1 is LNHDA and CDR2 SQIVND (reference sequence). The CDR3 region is CASRDPAARMGGEQFF. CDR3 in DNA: TGTGCCAGTAGGGATCCGGCGGCCCGGATGGGGGGTGAGCAGTTCTTC.

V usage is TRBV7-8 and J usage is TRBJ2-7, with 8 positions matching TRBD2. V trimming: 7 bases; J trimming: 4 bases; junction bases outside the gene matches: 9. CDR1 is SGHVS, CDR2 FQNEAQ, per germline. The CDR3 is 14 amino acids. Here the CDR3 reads CASIDREGRYEQYF. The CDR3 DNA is TGTGCCAGCATCGACCGGGAGGGCCGATACGAGCAGTACTTC. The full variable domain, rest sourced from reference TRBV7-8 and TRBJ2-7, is GAGVSQSPRYKVAKRGQDVALRCDPISGHVSLFWYQQALGQGPEFLTYFQNEAQLDKSGLPSDRFFAERPEGSVSTLKIQRTQQEDSAVYLCASIDREGRYEQYFGPGTRLTVT.

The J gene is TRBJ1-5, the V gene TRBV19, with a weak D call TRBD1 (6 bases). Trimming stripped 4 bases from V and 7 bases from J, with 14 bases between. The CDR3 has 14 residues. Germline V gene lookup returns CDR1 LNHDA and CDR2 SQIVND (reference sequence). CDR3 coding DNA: TGTGCCAGTAGTAATGACAGGCATGGGCAGCCCCAGCATTTT. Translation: CASSNDRHGQPQHF.